The rows below give T cell receptor beta chains drawn from one sample of a study of blood T cell repertoires in COVID-19. Data came from immunoSEQ multiplex PCR; TCRdb stores just in-frame clones and leaves some out. Of under 250,000 clones in the sample, roughly four fifths were seen once. Sequenced material: peripheral blood. These receptors were obtained from a woman in her seventies with acute or convalescent COVID-19. The CDR3 runs from the conserved cysteine through the conserved F or W. A D gene is named only where the DNA matches it firmly. Rows may omit the clone size; those that give it use once, few, many or a size class.

clone size: NA; D gene: NA; J gene: TRBJ1-5; V gene: TRBV2; CDR3 DNA: TGTGCCAGCAGCACCAGGGTTCCCAATCAGCCCCAGCATTTT; CDR3 protein: CASSTRVPNQPQHF
clone size: NA; D gene: TRBD1; J gene: TRBJ1-6; V gene: TRBV7-2; CDR3 DNA: TGTGCCACCTCGGGACAGGGAGTTTCACCCCTCCACTTT; CDR3 protein: CATSGQGVSPLHF
clone size: few; D gene: TRBD2; J gene: TRBJ2-1; V gene: TRBV7-8; CDR3 DNA: TGTGCCAGCAGCCTTACTAGCGGGGGGGCCCCTGACAATGAGCAGTTCTTC; CDR3 protein: CASSLTSGGAPDNEQFF
clone size: NA; D gene: TRBD1; J gene: TRBJ2-2; V gene: TRBV6-5; CDR3 DNA: TGTGCCAGCAGCACCGGGACAGGGTTCTCCGGGGAGCTGTTTTTT; CDR3 protein: CASSTGTGFSGELFF
clone size: NA; D gene: NA; J gene: TRBJ1-4; V gene: TRBV10-3; CDR3 DNA: TGTGCCATCAGTGAGTCGACTCGACGGCCCAATGAAAAACTGTTTTTT; CDR3 protein: CAISESTRRPNEKLFF
clone size: NA; D gene: NA; J gene: TRBJ2-2; V gene: TRBV7-2; CDR3 DNA: TGTGCCAGCAGCCGGGTTCACGGGGGTAACACCGGGGAGCTGTTTTTT; CDR3 protein: CASSRVHGGNTGELFF
clone size: NA; D gene: TRBD1; J gene: TRBJ1-3; V gene: TRBV18; CDR3 DNA: TGTGCCAGCTCACCACTTCCGGGACAGGGGGGATCTGGAAACACCATATATTTT; CDR3 protein: CASSPLPGQGGSGNTIYF
clone size: once; D gene: NA; J gene: TRBJ1-1; V gene: TRBV18; CDR3 DNA: TGTGCCAGCTTATCAACAGGGTCATACGGTGAAGCTTTCTTT; CDR3 protein: CASLSTGSYGEAFF
clone size: NA; D gene: TRBD1; J gene: TRBJ1-5; V gene: TRBV11-2; CDR3 DNA: TGTGCCAGCAGCCAGGGGGGCAGCCAGCATTTT; CDR3 protein: CASSQGGSQHF
clone size: NA; D gene: TRBD2; J gene: TRBJ2-7; V gene: TRBV5-8; CDR3 DNA: TGTGCCAGCAGCTTGGTTGTCTTTATGGGGGGGTCCAGAGGAGAGCAGTACTTC; CDR3 protein: CASSLVVFMGGSRGEQYF
clone size: once; D gene: NA; J gene: TRBJ1-2; V gene: TRBV3-1/TRBV3-2; CDR3 DNA: TGTGCCAGCAGCCAAGATTGGAGCAGGGGTGGCTACACCTTC; CDR3 protein: CASSQDWSRGGYTF
clone size: NA; D gene: TRBD1; J gene: TRBJ2-3; V gene: TRBV6-2/TRBV6-3; CDR3 DNA: TGTGCCAGCAGTTATTCGACAGGGGGACTTTGGGATACGCAGTATTTT; CDR3 protein: CASSYSTGGLWDTQYF
clone size: NA; D gene: TRBD1; J gene: TRBJ1-6; V gene: TRBV7-6; CDR3 DNA: TGTGCCAGCAGCCTTGCCGGGACAGGGAATTCACCCCTCCACTTT; CDR3 protein: CASSLAGTGNSPLHF
clone size: NA; D gene: TRBD2; J gene: TRBJ2-7; V gene: TRBV19; CDR3 DNA: TGTGCCAGTACCCCGGGTAGCGGGGGCCCTTCCTACGAGCAGTACTTC; CDR3 protein: CASTPGSGGPSYEQYF
clone size: NA; D gene: NA; J gene: TRBJ2-5; V gene: TRBV7-2; CDR3 DNA: TGTGCCAGCAGCTTAGGGGGAGTCGGGACCCAGTACTTC; CDR3 protein: CASSLGGVGTQYF
clone size: NA; D gene: TRBD1; J gene: TRBJ2-7; V gene: TRBV18; CDR3 DNA: TGTGCCAGCTCACCAAAAGCAGGGGGCACCTACGAGCAGTACTTC; CDR3 protein: CASSPKAGGTYEQYF
clone size: NA; D gene: NA; J gene: TRBJ1-2; V gene: TRBV10-3; CDR3 DNA: TGTGCCATCAGTGCAACAGGGTCCGGCTATGGCTACACCTTC; CDR3 protein: CAISATGSGYGYTF
clone size: few; D gene: NA; J gene: TRBJ1-2; V gene: TRBV28; CDR3 DNA: TGTGCCAGCAGTTCGTGGGGCTCTAACTATGGCTACACCTTC; CDR3 protein: CASSSWGSNYGYTF
clone size: NA; D gene: TRBD1; J gene: TRBJ1-2; V gene: TRBV5-1; CDR3 DNA: TGCGCCAGCAGCCCGGACAGGGCCCATTCCGGGGTCTACACCTTC; CDR3 protein: CASSPDRAHSGVYTF
clone size: NA; D gene: NA; J gene: TRBJ2-7; V gene: TRBV6-5; CDR3 DNA: TGTGCCAGCACTTCTAGGGGCTACGAGCAGTACTTC; CDR3 protein: CASTSRGYEQYF
clone size: NA; D gene: NA; J gene: TRBJ1-1; V gene: TRBV11-2; CDR3 DNA: TGTGCCAGCAGCTTAGGTTCTGTGAACACTGAAGCTTTCTTT; CDR3 protein: CASSLGSVNTEAFF
clone size: NA; D gene: TRBD1; J gene: TRBJ1-5; V gene: TRBV7-8; CDR3 DNA: TGTGCCAGCAGCGTTGACAGGGTGATAGGCCAGCCCCAGCATTTT; CDR3 protein: CASSVDRVIGQPQHF
clone size: few; D gene: NA; J gene: TRBJ1-2; V gene: TRBV2; CDR3 DNA: TGTGCCAGCATAAACGGACAGAACTATGGCTACACCTTC; CDR3 protein: CASINGQNYGYTF
clone size: few; D gene: NA; J gene: TRBJ2-1; V gene: TRBV6-2/TRBV6-3; CDR3 DNA: TGTGCCAGCAGTTACCCCGGGGGACCATACAATGAGCAGTTCTTC; CDR3 protein: CASSYPGGPYNEQFF
clone size: NA; D gene: NA; J gene: TRBJ2-7; V gene: TRBV7-2; CDR3 DNA: TGTGCCAGCAGCTTAGCTACGGACAGAGAGTACGAGCAGTACTTC; CDR3 protein: CASSLATDREYEQYF
clone size: NA; D gene: NA; J gene: TRBJ1-2; V gene: TRBV6-6; CDR3 DNA: TGTGCCAGCAATTTCCGGGACAAGGGCTATGGCTACACCTTC; CDR3 protein: CASNFRDKGYGYTF
clone size: NA; D gene: NA; J gene: TRBJ2-5; V gene: TRBV11-2; CDR3 DNA: TGTGCCAGCAGCTTAGGGTTACAGGGGGGGAAGACCCAGTACTTC; CDR3 protein: CASSLGLQGGKTQYF
clone size: NA; D gene: NA; J gene: TRBJ1-1; V gene: TRBV28; CDR3 DNA: TGTGCCAGCAGTTTATCTGGGGAGTACACTGAAGCTTTCTTT; CDR3 protein: CASSLSGEYTEAFF